This T cell receptor (beta chain) appears in the sequencing data of a study of blood T cell repertoires in COVID-19 (dated by TCRdb to the early 2020s). General notes on the study: The collaborator samples originated in the United States, Italy and Spain and spanned the acute and convalescent phases of COVID-19. The repertoires were released in a freely available public database intended as a resource for research on the immune response to SARS-CoV-2. The prospective study material was composed of cDNA or gDNA derived from T cells, B-cell-depleted T cells, or PBMCs. The samples were drawn from the first 160 participants of the ongoing ImmuneRACE study and from over 950 subjects provided by 6 global collaborators. A de-identified subject ID, COVID-19 status, age in years and sex were almost always included in the sample metadata. Subjects who had been exposed to COVID-19, were actively infected with it, or had recovered from it provided the deeply sampled blood TCRbeta repertoires that made up the dataset. Where available, HLA class I and class II types were obtained from metadata supplied by the sample provider rather than from assay-based typing. Broader findings and caveats from the paper: The amount of clinical and demographic metadata varied by source and participant and was provided uncurated.

A second Seattle source provided samples from volunteer blood donors who had recovered from COVID-19. Whole blood was collected in K2EDTA tubes by collaborating institutions according to the institutions' own protocols. For TCRbeta analysis, collaborators shipped samples in one of three forms: frozen whole blood, isolated PBMCs, or DNA extracted from either of those sample types. TCRbeta CDR3 regions were amplified from genomic DNA by means of the immunoSEQ Assay, a bias-controlled multiplex PCR. As for the original processing: The number of nucleated cells in each sample was estimated by amplification of reference gene primers within the assay. To quantify the absolute abundance of each unique TCRbeta CDR3 rearrangement, sequence reads were collapsed and filtered. For each sample, productive Simpson clonality was calculated as the square root of Simpson's diversity index over productive rearrangements. TCRdb holds this immuneACCESS table with in-frame rearrangements only. Some clones are missing; in checked studies, unresolved V genes explain under half, and the rest has no known cause. V and J calls and clone size come straight from that table; D and trimming were deduced from the DNA. For this sample there are about 220,000 clones; around 84% appear just once. Less than 6.5% of the sample is held by the ten biggest clonotypes.

This clone was recorded a few times. Its recognized antigen is unknown. A read error may produce the germline difference seen at one junction end. Sample: peripheral blood. This clonotype was obtained from a woman aged 55-69 years who had recovered from COVID-19.

Here is the DNA: TGTGCCAGCAGCTCCCTCCGGGACTCCTTATTC. Translated, this gives CASSSLRDSLF. Rearrangement joined TRBV2 to TRBJ2-7, with TRBD2 tentatively as D gene (6 bases match). The CDR3 holds 11 amino acids from the cysteine to the phenylalanine. Only the CDR3 DNA is retained, 33 bases long and in frame from the first base. Via the germline V gene, CDR1 is SNHLY and CDR2 FYNNEI.